This is a list of T cell receptor beta chains from one sample in a study of blood T cell repertoires in COVID-19. Profiled with immunoSEQ multiplex PCR; TCRdb holds only in-frame clones, not every one. Among some 290,000 clones listed, 90% were seen once. The sequenced material came from peripheral blood. These receptor sequences come from a woman in her thirties with COVID-19, enrolled during active disease. Both conserved end residues are part of each CDR3. D genes are given only for firm matches. Part of the rows lack a size; the others show once, few, many or a class for expanded clones.

V gene	J gene	D gene	clone size	CDR3 DNA	CDR3 protein
TRBV6-1	TRBJ2-3	TRBD2	once	TGTGCCAGCAGTGAACAGGGAAGCCGGGAGGGTACGCAGTATTTT	CASSEQGSREGTQYF
TRBV6-5	TRBJ2-1	NA	NA	TGTGCCAGCAGTAGGGGTCTCAATGAGCAGTTCTTC	CASSRGLNEQFF
TRBV7-3	TRBJ1-1	NA	NA	TGTGCCAGCAGCTTAACCCCCAGGAACACTGAAGCTTTCTTT	CASSLTPRNTEAFF
TRBV9	TRBJ2-3	NA	NA	TGTGCCAGCAGCGTAGCTGGCAACACAGATACGCAGTATTTT	CASSVAGNTDTQYF
TRBV5-1	TRBJ1-1	TRBD1	NA	TGCGCCAGCAGCTTAGGACAGGGGTCGGGGACTGAAGCTTTCTTT	CASSLGQGSGTEAFF
TRBV27	TRBJ1-5	NA	NA	TGTGCCAGCAGTTTAGGGCAGGGGACTCAGCCCCAGCATTTT	CASSLGQGTQPQHF
TRBV11-2	TRBJ1-5	NA	NA	TGTGCCAGCAGCTTAGAGGGAGGCAATCAGCCCCAGCATTTT	CASSLEGGNQPQHF
TRBV7-2	TRBJ1-6	NA	once	TGTGCCAGCAGCCTTAGGCCGCCGGGGACAATAAATTCACCCCTCCACTTT	CASSLRPPGTINSPLHF
TRBV11-3	TRBJ2-1	TRBD2	NA	TGTGCCAGCAGCGTAAACTACAGCGGGAGTGAGCAGTTCTTC	CASSVNYSGSEQFF
TRBV29-1	TRBJ2-4	TRBD2	NA	TGCAGCGTTGAAGAGTTAATAGCGGGAGGGCCAGACAAAAACATTCAGTACTTC	CSVEELIAGGPDKNIQYF
TRBV11-2	TRBJ1-3	NA	NA	TGTGCCAGCTCCCCAGAGGGAGGGACTGGAAACACCATATATTTT	CASSPEGGTGNTIYF
TRBV9	TRBJ2-7	NA	NA	TGTGCCAGCAGCGTAGCCCCAGGGAACTCCTACGAGCAGTACTTC	CASSVAPGNSYEQYF
TRBV5-6	TRBJ1-5	TRBD1	NA	TGTGCCAGCAGCTCTGGGGACAGCAGCAATCAGCCCCAGCATTTT	CASSSGDSSNQPQHF
TRBV7-9	TRBJ1-4	NA	NA	TGTGCCAGCAGCCCCGGGAGGGCCCTGCGGGAAAAACTGTTTTTT	CASSPGRALREKLFF
TRBV30	TRBJ1-2	TRBD1	NA	TGTGCCTGGAGTGTACGGGTCCTGGACAGGGGGCTCTATGGCTACACCTTC	CAWSVRVLDRGLYGYTF
TRBV18	TRBJ1-5	TRBD1	NA	TGTGCCAGCTCAGCCGGGACAGGAGTCAATCAGCCCCAGCATTTT	CASSAGTGVNQPQHF
TRBV28	TRBJ1-1	TRBD1	NA	TGTGCCAGCAGCCCTCAGGACAGGGAGAACACTGAAGCTTTCTTT	CASSPQDRENTEAFF
TRBV11-2	TRBJ2-2	NA	NA	TGTGCCAGCAGCCCGCTCGGACTACCAGCAGGCGGGGAGCTGTTTTTT	CASSPLGLPAGGELFF
TRBV5-1	TRBJ2-7	NA	NA	TGCGCCAGCAGCTTCGGTAACAGGAGGGTTGAAGAGCAGTACTTC	CASSFGNRRVEEQYF
TRBV30	TRBJ2-1	NA	NA	TGTGCCAGGGCTAGCGGAACCAGGGGATCCTCCTACAATGAGCAGTTCTTC	CARASGTRGSSYNEQFF
TRBV5-1	TRBJ1-2	TRBD1	NA	TGCGCCAGCAGCTTATTTGGACAGGGCTACTATGGCTACACCTTC	CASSLFGQGYYGYTF
TRBV27	TRBJ2-1	TRBD2	NA	TGTGCCAGCAGCGAATGGAGCGGGGTAACTTACAATGAGCAGTTCTTC	CASSEWSGVTYNEQFF
TRBV9	TRBJ2-1	NA	NA	TGTGCCAGCAGCGCACCGAGGGGCCCTAGCGCCCAGTACAATGAGCAGTTCTTC	CASSAPRGPSAQYNEQFF
TRBV20-1	TRBJ2-1	TRBD2	NA	TGCAGTGCTAGTTACACTTCCGGGACTAGCGGGAGGGACAATGAGCAGTTCTTC	CSASYTSGTSGRDNEQFF
TRBV27	TRBJ2-1	TRBD2	NA	TGTGCCAGCAGGCCGGGACTAGCGTACAATGAGCAGTTCTTC	CASRPGLAYNEQFF
TRBV29-1	TRBJ1-1	NA	few	TGCAGCGTTGAGTTAAGGGGCTTGAACACTGAAGCTTTCTTT	CSVELRGLNTEAFF
TRBV27	TRBJ1-2	TRBD1	NA	TGTGCCAGCAGTCCCCAGGGGGAGAGGTATGGCTACACCTTC	CASSPQGERYGYTF
TRBV19	TRBJ2-7	NA	NA	TGTGCCAGTACCACCGGGACTGGGGGAACCTACGAGCAGTACTTC	CASTTGTGGTYEQYF
TRBV19	TRBJ1-5	TRBD1	NA	TGTGCCAGCCGCCCGGGACAGGGAGTAGCGCCCCAGCATTTT	CASRPGQGVAPQHF
TRBV7-9	TRBJ1-3	NA	once	TGTGCCAGCAGCTTCATACAGGGAAACACCATATATTTT	CASSFIQGNTIYF
TRBV30	TRBJ1-1	NA	NA	TGTGCCTGGAGGAGTAACACTGAAGCTTTCTTT	CAWRSNTEAFF
TRBV27	TRBJ2-2	TRBD2	NA	TGTGCCAGCAAGTACTCGGGGGGAACCGGGGAGCTGTTTTTT	CASKYSGGTGELFF
TRBV30	TRBJ1-5	TRBD1	once	TGTGCCTGGAGTGTATCCTCGACAGGGGGCAATCAGCCCCAGCATTTT	CAWSVSSTGGNQPQHF
TRBV4-1	TRBJ1-4	NA	NA	TGCGCCAGCAGCCAAGATAACCAGGGGTTAGCTAATGAAAAACTGTTTTTT	CASSQDNQGLANEKLFF
TRBV6-4	TRBJ2-1	TRBD1	few	TGTGCCAGCAGTGATAACAGGGGGCAGTTCTTC	CASSDNRGQFF
TRBV2	TRBJ2-1	TRBD1	once	TGTGCCAGCAGTGGAGGACAGGGCAATGAGCAGTTCTTC	CASSGGQGNEQFF
TRBV5-4	TRBJ2-5	TRBD1	NA	TGTGCCAGCAGCTTTACAGGGGAAGAGACCCAGTACTTC	CASSFTGEETQYF
TRBV5-1	TRBJ2-1	NA	NA	TGCGCCAGCAGCTTGGGGGGAGCCGAGCAGTTCTTC	CASSLGGAEQFF
TRBV25-1	TRBJ2-3	NA	NA	TGTGCCAGCAGTGAATCGGGTCATACGCAGTATTTT	CASSESGHTQYF
TRBV11-2	TRBJ2-5	NA	NA	TGTGCCAGCTCAGGGGAGAGAAGGTTACGGACCCAGTACTTC	CASSGERRLRTQYF
TRBV7-9	TRBJ2-2	NA	NA	TGTGCCAGCGGAGCCATAGTTCAGGGTAAGTCCGGGGAGCTGTTTTTT	CASGAIVQGKSGELFF
TRBV24-1	TRBJ2-2	NA	NA	TGTGCCACCAGTGATCCCACAGGGCCGAACACCGGGGAGCTGTTTTTT	CATSDPTGPNTGELFF
TRBV19	TRBJ1-5	NA	NA	TGTGCCAGTAGTATAGTCCCCGGGAGCAATCAGCCCCAGCATTTT	CASSIVPGSNQPQHF
TRBV19	TRBJ2-2	TRBD1	once	TGTGCCAGTAGTCTGAAGACAGGGCCCGGGGAGCTGTTTTTT	CASSLKTGPGELFF
TRBV10-3	TRBJ2-7	NA	NA	TGTGCCATCAGTGAGTCAGGCTCACTCCGGTCGGGGGAGCAGTACTTC	CAISESGSLRSGEQYF
TRBV6-2/TRBV6-3	TRBJ1-1	TRBD1	NA	TGTGCCAGCAGTTATGTGGAGGGACAGGGGAAGTGGAACACTGAAGCTTTCTTT	CASSYVEGQGKWNTEAFF
TRBV28	TRBJ1-5	NA	NA	TGTGCCAGCAGTTTTAGAAATCAGCCCCAGCATTTT	CASSFRNQPQHF
TRBV30	TRBJ1-2	NA	NA	TGTGCTTCTCCGCGGCCCTATGGCTACACCTTC	CASPRPYGYTF
TRBV13	TRBJ1-6	TRBD1	NA	TGTGCCAGCAGGGCCGGAGGGGGCTGGGATTCACCCCTCCACTTT	CASRAGGGWDSPLHF
TRBV27	TRBJ2-1	NA	NA	TGTGCCAGCAGTTTATCCTTGGGTCAGGGCTTTGAGCAGTTCTTC	CASSLSLGQGFEQFF
TRBV7-9	TRBJ1-1	NA	NA	TGTGCCAGCAGCCCAGGACAGAGCGGCACTGAAGCTTTCTTT	CASSPGQSGTEAFF
TRBV20-1	TRBJ1-3	NA	NA	TGCAGTGCCCCTATCGGAAACACCATATATTTT	CSAPIGNTIYF
TRBV5-1	TRBJ1-1	NA	few	TGCGCCAGCAGCTTGGCCGTACAGGGAAGCATGAACACTGAAGCTTTCTTT	CASSLAVQGSMNTEAFF
TRBV28	TRBJ1-1	TRBD1	NA	TGTGCCAGCAGTTTAGCCCTCCCAGGGGGCACTGAAGCTTTCTTT	CASSLALPGGTEAFF
TRBV5-1	TRBJ2-3	NA	NA	TGCGCCAGCAGCTTGCGGCTAGATGGAGATACGCAGTATTTT	CASSLRLDGDTQYF
TRBV25-1	TRBJ2-3	NA	NA	TGTGCCAGCAGTGAATATAGCCGCGGTGCAGATACGCAGTATTTT	CASSEYSRGADTQYF
TRBV6-5	TRBJ2-3	TRBD2	once	TGTGCCAGCAGGACCGGGACTAGCGGGACCACCCAGTATTTT	CASRTGTSGTTQYF
TRBV3-1/TRBV3-2	TRBJ1-2	NA	NA	TGTGCCAGCAGCCAAGGACAGATCAACTATGGCTACACCTTC	CASSQGQINYGYTF
TRBV27	TRBJ1-1	NA	NA	TGTGCCAGCAGTTTTGTAACAGGACCTAACTCTGAAGCTTTCTTT	CASSFVTGPNSEAFF
TRBV5-1	TRBJ2-2	NA	once	TGCGCCAGCAGCACACAGGGGACTACCGGGGAGCTGTTTTTT	CASSTQGTTGELFF